The entry that follows covers one T cell receptor (beta chain) sequence. Its antigen is not known. Germline-derived CDR1 and CDR2 are LNHNV and YYDKDF (reference sequence). The CDR3 consists of 14 residues. V was cut by 5 bases and J by 7 bases, with 17 bases left in between. The entry originates in a study of CD8 T cells in ankylosing spondylitis. MiXCR, run by TCRdb on the 5' RACE reads, gives a single entry per CDR3 protein. This sample has about 390,000 distinct CDR3 sequences, with about a fifth found just once. Findings and limits, study-wide: Among TCR beta sequences, a motif of under ten highly homologous variants appeared characteristic of ankylosing spondylitis blood.

This receptor was identified in a male donor with ankylosing spondylitis. The specimen sequenced was blood, either unsorted or a sorted T cell fraction (not recorded which). This sequence joins TRBV15 and TRBJ2-5, with D maybe TRBD2 (5 bases). CDR3 in amino acids: CATSPDVRRGTQYF. The CDR3, as DNA: TGTGCCACCAGCCCGGACGTCCGCCGGGGGACCCAGTACTTC.